These 9 T cell receptor beta chains originate from one sample sequenced in a study of blood T cell repertoires in COVID-19. The protocol was immunoSEQ multiplex PCR, while the TCRdb copy is restricted to in-frame clones and leaves out a portion. The sample includes about 140,000 clones, approximately 90% of them seen just once. Sequencing was performed on peripheral blood. These receptors were collected from a woman older than 75 with acute or convalescent COVID-19.

This clone was detected only once. The chain links TRBV20-1 to TRBJ1-6, with D perhaps matching TRBD1 (6 bases). V lost 3 bases, J lost 6 bases, and 12 bases lay in between. The CDR3 totals 14 residues. Per germline, CDR1 DFQATT and CDR2 SNEGSKA (reference sequence). CDR3 amino acids: CSASGGSGNSPLHF. DNA for the CDR3: TGCAGTGCTAGTGGGGGCTCGGGTAATTCACCCCTCCACTTT.

The chain joins TRBV18 to TRBJ2-2, with D tentatively TRBD1 (6 bases). V lost 2 bases to trimming and J lost 4 bases, with 14 bases between them. CDR1 and CDR2 (germline): KGHSH, LQKENI. The CDR3 is made up of 16 amino acids. This CDR3 is CASSPLGGRSTGELFF. The CDR3 DNA follows: TGTGCCAGCTCACCATTAGGGGGAAGGAGCACCGGGGAGCTGTTTTTT.

The CDR3 sequence is CASSSHRGDYEQYF. CDR3 nucleotides: TGTGCCAGCAGCTCTCACAGGGGAGACTACGAGCAGTACTTC. The gene calls are TRBV7-2 and TRBJ2-7; TRBD1 matches at 7 bases. This CDR3 region has 14 residues. V trimming: 4 bases; J trimming: 3 bases; junction bases outside the gene matches: 6. The germline V gene has CDR1 SGHTA and CDR2 FQGNSA.

In this sample, this clone turned up once. CDR3 DNA sequence: TGTGCCAGCAGCTTGGCGGGGGGAGGAAACACTGAAGCTTTCTTT. Translation gives CASSLAGGGNTEAFF. The chain employs TRBV5-4 and TRBJ1-1; weak D call: TRBD1 (5 bases). Trimming cost V 0 bases and J 2 bases, with 11 bases left between them. The CDR3 length is 15 residues. The germline V gene encodes CDR1 SGHNT and CDR2 YYREEE (reference sequence).

The chain uses TRBV7-2 and TRBJ2-5; TRBD1 agrees at 8 bases. The CDR3 consists of 14 residues. From germline, CDR1 is SGHTA and CDR2 FQGNSA. The V and J ends lost 5 bases and 4 bases, in that order; junction bases with no gene match: 6. CDR3 amino acids: CASSPTGVRETQYF. In DNA form, the CDR3 reads TGTGCCAGCAGCCCGACAGGGGTCCGAGAGACCCAGTACTTC.

This clone occurred a few times. CDR3 sequence: CASSLKSESPLHF. The CDR3 bases are TGCGCCAGCAGCTTGAAGTCAGAATCACCCCTCCACTTT. V is TRBV5-1 and J is TRBJ1-6; D remains ambiguous. The V end was cut by 1 base, the J end by 10 bases, with 9 bases between. Germline CDR1 reads SGHRS; CDR2 reads YFSETQ. This CDR3 spans 13 amino acids.

This clone has more than one count but fewer than ten. The V call is TRBV5-1, the J call TRBJ2-1; maybe TRBD2 (7 bases). CDR1 and CDR2 from the germline V gene are SGHRS and YFSETQ. Trimming removed 0 bases at V and 4 bases at J, with 17 bases between. The CDR3 sequence is 17 residues long. The CDR3 reads CASSLAGGTREYNEQFF. The CDR3 coding sequence is TGCGCCAGCAGCTTGGCCGGGGGGACACGCGAATACAATGAGCAGTTCTTC.

The chain links TRBV6-5 to TRBJ2-7; D is possibly TRBD1 (5 bases). Trimming cost V 5 bases and J 2 bases, with 13 bases left between them. The CDR3 totals 14 residues. Germline V lookup: CDR1 MNHEY, CDR2 SVGAGI. The CDR3 region has the DNA TGTGCCAGCAGTATAGGCAGGGCCACCTACGAGCAGTACTTC. Translation: CASSIGRATYEQYF.

V is TRBV12-3 or TRBV12-4 and J is TRBJ1-1; the D gene is possibly TRBD1 (5 bases). CDR3 length: 13 residues. The V gene lost 3 bases and the J gene lost 8 bases, with 13 bases spanning the gap. The CDR3 DNA reads TGTGCCAGCAGTTTTGGGCAGGGTCTGGAAGCTTTCTTT. Amino acid sequence: CASSFGQGLEAFF.